This T cell receptor beta chain is drawn from a study of shared clonotypes between healthy human individuals. About the research overall: Per-donor plates numbered three CD4 naive, three CD4 memory, two CD8 naive and one CD8 memory.

A word on this clone: Its antigen remains unknown.

Study findings and constraints: Clonotypes shared by all four sorted-subset donors had higher generation probabilities than non-shared clonotypes. A handful of donors showed sharing of around 5% of naive CD4 clonotypes.

Looked up from germline, CDR1 is SGHTA and CDR2 is FQGNSA. The germline V and J ends were trimmed by 6 bases and 4 bases, with 15 bases remaining between them. There are 14 residues in the CDR3. Repertoires were generated with immunoSEQ multiplex PCR, while TCRdb's copy carries only in-frame clones and drops some. The sample yields over 2 million clones, roughly 92% seen once. The genes are TRBV7-2 and TRBJ1-1; D may be TRBD1 (5 bases). Source material: naive CD4+ T cells from PBMCs. The subset: CD45RA+ positively selected. This sequence was found in a man between 18 and 29 years old in good health. Some clones in this sample may be carry-over from other donors' samples. The DNA for the CDR3 is TGTGCCAGCAGGGGGCCGGGGGTAGTCACTGAAGCTTTCTTT. It codes for CASRGPGVVTEAFF.